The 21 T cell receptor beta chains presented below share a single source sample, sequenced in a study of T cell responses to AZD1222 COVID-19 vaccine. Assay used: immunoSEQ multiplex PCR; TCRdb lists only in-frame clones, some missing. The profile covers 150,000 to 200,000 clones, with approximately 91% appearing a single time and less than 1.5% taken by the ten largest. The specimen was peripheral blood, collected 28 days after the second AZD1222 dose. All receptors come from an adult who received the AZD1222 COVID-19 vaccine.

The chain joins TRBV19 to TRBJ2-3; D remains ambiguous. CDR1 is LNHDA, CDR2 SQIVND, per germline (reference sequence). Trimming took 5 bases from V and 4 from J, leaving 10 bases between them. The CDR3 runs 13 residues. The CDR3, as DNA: TGTGCCAGTAGTCCAGACCAATCAGATACGCAGTATTTT. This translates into CASSPDQSDTQYF.

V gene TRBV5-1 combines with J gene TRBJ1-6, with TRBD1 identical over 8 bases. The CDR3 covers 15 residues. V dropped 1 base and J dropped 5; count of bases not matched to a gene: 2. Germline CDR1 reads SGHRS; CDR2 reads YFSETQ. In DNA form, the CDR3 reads TGCGCCAGCAGCTTGTCAGGGGGCGATAATTCACCCCTCCACTTT. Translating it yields CASSLSGGDNSPLHF.

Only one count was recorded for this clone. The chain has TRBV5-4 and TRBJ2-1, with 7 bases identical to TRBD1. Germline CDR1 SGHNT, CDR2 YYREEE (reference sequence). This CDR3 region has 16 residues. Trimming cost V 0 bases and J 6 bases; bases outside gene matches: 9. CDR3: CASSLESGTASNEQFF. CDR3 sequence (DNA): TGTGCCAGCAGCTTGGAATCCGGGACAGCGAGCAATGAGCAGTTCTTC. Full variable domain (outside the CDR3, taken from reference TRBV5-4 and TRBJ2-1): ETGVTQSPTHLIKTRGQQVTLRCSSQSGHNTVSWYQQALGQGPQFIFQYYREEENGRGNFPPRFSGLQFPNYSSELNVNALELDDSALYLCASSLESGTASNEQFFGPGTRLTVL.

The CDR3 sequence: CASSYDRGDSEAFF. The DNA of the CDR3 is TGTGCCAGCAGTTACGACAGGGGTGACTCTGAAGCTTTCTTT. The chain recombines TRBV6-2 or TRBV6-3 with TRBJ1-1; 8 bases align to TRBD1. Trimming at V came to 2 bases and at J to 6 bases, leaving 5 bases not matched to a gene. The germline V gene encodes CDR1 MNHEY and CDR2 SVGEGT. The CDR3 length is 14 residues.

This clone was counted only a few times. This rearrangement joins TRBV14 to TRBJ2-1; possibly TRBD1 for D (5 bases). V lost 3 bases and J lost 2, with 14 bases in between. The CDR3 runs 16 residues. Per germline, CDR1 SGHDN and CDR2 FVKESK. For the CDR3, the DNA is TGTGCCAGCAGCCACTCGACACAGGTCCCCTACAATGAGCAGTTCTTC. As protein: CASSHSTQVPYNEQFF.

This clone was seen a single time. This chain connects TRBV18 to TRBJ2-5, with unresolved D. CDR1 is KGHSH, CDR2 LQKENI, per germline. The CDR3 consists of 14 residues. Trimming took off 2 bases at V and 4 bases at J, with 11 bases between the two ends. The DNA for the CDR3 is TGTGCCAGCTCACCATTCAAGGGTGGAGAGACCCAGTACTTC. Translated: CASSPFKGGETQYF.

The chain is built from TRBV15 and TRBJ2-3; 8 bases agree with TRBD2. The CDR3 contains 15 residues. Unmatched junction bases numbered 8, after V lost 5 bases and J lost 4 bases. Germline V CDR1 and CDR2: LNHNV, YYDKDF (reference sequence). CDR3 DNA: TGTGCCACCAGCGAGCGGGGGCGGTTTTCAGATACGCAGTATTTT. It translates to CATSERGRFSDTQYF.

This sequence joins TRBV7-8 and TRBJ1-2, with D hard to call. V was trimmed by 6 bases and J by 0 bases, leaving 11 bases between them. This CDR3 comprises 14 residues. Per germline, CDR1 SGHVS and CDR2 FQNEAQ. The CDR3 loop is CASSYGIANYGYTF. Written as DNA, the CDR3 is TGTGCCAGCAGTTATGGCATAGCTAACTATGGCTACACCTTC.

The CDR3 spells CASSPAGGETQYF. The CDR3 nucleotides are TGTGCCAGCTCACCAGCGGGGGGAGAGACCCAGTACTTC. The chain joins TRBV18 to TRBJ2-5; 8 nucleotides line up with TRBD2. This CDR3 has 13 residues. The germline V gene has CDR1 KGHSH and CDR2 LQKENI. Trimming removed 2 bases from V and 4 bases from J; junction bases left unmatched: 0.

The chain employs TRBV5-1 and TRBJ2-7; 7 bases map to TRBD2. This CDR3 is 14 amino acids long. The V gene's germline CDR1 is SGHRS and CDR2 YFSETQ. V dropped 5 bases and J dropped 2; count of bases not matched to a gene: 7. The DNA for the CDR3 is TGCGCCAGCAGTCTCGGGGGGAACCCCTACGAGCAGTACTTC. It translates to CASSLGGNPYEQYF.

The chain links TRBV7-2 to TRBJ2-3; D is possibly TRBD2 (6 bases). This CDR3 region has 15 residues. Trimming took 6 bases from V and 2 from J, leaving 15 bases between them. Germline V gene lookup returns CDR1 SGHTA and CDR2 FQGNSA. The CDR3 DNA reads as TGTGCCAGCAGGCTTGGGACTGGCTTCACAGATACGCAGTATTTT. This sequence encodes CASRLGTGFTDTQYF.

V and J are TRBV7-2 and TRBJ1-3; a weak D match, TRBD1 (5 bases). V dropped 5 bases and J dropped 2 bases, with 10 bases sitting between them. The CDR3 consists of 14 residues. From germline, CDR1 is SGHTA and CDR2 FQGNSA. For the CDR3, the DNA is TGTGCCAGCAGCCAACAGGCGACTGGAAACACCATATATTTT. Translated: CASSQQATGNTIYF.

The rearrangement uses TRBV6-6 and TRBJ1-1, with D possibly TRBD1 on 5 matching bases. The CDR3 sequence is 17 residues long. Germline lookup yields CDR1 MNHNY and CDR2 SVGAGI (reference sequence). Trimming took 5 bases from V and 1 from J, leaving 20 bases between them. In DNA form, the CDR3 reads TGTGCCAGCAGTCTCCAGACAGCGGTCAAGCCGAACACTGAAGCTTTCTTT. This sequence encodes CASSLQTAVKPNTEAFF.

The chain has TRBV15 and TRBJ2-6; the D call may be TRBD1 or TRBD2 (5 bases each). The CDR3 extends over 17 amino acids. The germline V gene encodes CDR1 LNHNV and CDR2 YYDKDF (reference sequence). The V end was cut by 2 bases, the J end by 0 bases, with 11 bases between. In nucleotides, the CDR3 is TGTGCCACCAGCAGAAGACGTGGGGGCTCTGGGGCCAACGTCCTGACTTTC. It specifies CATSRRRGGSGANVLTF.

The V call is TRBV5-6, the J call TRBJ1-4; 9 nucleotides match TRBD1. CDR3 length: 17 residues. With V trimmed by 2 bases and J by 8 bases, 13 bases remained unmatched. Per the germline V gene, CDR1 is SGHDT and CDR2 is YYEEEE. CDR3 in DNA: TGTGCCAGCAGCTTTCGCGGAACGGGACAGGGTGGAGAAAAACTGTTTTTT. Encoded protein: CASSFRGTGQGGEKLFF.

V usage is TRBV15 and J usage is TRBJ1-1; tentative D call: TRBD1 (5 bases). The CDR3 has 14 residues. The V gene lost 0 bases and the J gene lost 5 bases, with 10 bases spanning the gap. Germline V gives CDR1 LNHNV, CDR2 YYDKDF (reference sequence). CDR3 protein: CATSRDAGETEAFF. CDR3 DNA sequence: TGTGCCACCAGCAGAGATGCGGGGGAAACTGAAGCTTTCTTT.

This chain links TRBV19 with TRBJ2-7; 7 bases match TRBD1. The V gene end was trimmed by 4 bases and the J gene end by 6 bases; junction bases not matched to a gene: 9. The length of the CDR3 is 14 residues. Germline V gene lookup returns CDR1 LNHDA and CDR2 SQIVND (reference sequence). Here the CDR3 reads CASSKRQGLGEQYF. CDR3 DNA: TGTGCCAGTAGTAAGAGACAGGGTTTGGGCGAGCAGTACTTC. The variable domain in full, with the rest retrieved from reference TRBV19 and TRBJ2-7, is DGGITQSPKYLFRKEGQNVTLSCEQNLNHDAMYWYRQDPGQGLRLIYYSQIVNDFQKGDIAEGYSVSREKKESFPLTVTSAQKNPTAFYLCASSKRQGLGEQYFGPGTRLTVT.

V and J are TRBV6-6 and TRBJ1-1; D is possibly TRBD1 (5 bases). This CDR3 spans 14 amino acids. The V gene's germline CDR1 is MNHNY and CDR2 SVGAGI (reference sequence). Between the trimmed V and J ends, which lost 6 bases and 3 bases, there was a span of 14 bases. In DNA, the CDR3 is TGTGCCAGCAGCAAGGGGTTCTTGGACACTGAAGCTTTCTTT. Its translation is CASSKGFLDTEAFF.

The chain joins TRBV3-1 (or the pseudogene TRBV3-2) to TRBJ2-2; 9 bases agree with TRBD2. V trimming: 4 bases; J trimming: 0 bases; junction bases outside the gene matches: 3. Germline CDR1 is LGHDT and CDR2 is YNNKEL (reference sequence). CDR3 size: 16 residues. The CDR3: CASSPRGGANTGELFF. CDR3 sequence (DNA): TGTGCCAGCAGCCCGCGGGGGGGGGCGAACACCGGGGAGCTGTTTTTT.

The CDR3, as DNA: TGTGCCAGCAGTTACTCCATACAGGGGGGCTACGAGCAGTACTTC. It yields the protein CASSYSIQGGYEQYF. This rearrangement joins TRBV6-2 or TRBV6-3 to TRBJ2-7; 8 nucleotides match TRBD1. Germline-derived CDR1 and CDR2 are MNHEY and SVGEGT. The junction had 4 bases not matched to a gene; V was cut back by 0 bases and J by 3 bases. This CDR3 spans 15 amino acids.

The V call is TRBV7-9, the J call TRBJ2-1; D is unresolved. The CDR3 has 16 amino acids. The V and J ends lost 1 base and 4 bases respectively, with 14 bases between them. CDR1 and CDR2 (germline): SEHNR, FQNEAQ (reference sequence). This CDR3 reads CASSLGRPSRYNEQFF. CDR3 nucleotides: TGTGCCAGCAGCTTAGGGCGGCCTAGTCGTTACAATGAGCAGTTCTTC.